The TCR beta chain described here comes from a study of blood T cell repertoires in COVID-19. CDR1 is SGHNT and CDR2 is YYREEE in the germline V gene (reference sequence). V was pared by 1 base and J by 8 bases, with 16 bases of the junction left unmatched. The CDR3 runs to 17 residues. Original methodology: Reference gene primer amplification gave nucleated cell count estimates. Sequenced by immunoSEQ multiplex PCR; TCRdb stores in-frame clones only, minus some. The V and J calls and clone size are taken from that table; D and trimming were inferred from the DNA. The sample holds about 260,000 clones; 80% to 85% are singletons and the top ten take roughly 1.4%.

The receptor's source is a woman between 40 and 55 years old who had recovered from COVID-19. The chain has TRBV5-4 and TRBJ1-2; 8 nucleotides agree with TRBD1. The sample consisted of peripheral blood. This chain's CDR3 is CASSLIGGTGQGRGYTF. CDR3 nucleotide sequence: TGTGCCAGCAGCTTGATAGGCGGAACCGGACAGGGCCGCGGCTACACCTTC.